This T cell receptor (beta chain) was profiled in a study of blood T cell repertoires in COVID-19. The Seattle site enrolled patients during active infection and followed them longitudinally. Per the study methods: Reference gene primer amplification gave nucleated cell count estimates. Here immunoSEQ multiplex PCR was the method, and the copy in TCRdb shows in-frame clones only, minus some. The DNA was the basis for D and trimming; V, J and clone size are from that table. The sample includes hundreds of thousands of clones, roughly 88% of them seen just once. The V end was cut by 1 base, the J end by 7 bases, with 8 bases between. Germline-derived CDR1 and CDR2 are SGHVS and FQNEAQ. The CDR3 loop spans 13 amino acids.

The chain combines TRBV7-8 with TRBJ2-1; tentatively, D is TRBD2 (5 bases). The material sequenced was peripheral blood. The clonotype comes from a woman in her seventies with COVID-19, enrolled during active disease. For the CDR3, the DNA is TGTGCCAGCAGCTTAGACAGACTAAATGAGCAGTTCTTC. This encodes CASSLDRLNEQFF.